A selection of T cell receptor beta chains follows, all from one sample in a study of cytomegalovirus exposure and HLA in healthy donors. Generated by immunoSEQ multiplex PCR, the TCRdb table keeps only in-frame clones and is missing some. Here the sample spans about 240,000 clones, roughly 78% being singletons. The specimen was PBMCs. These receptors originate from a boy aged 10-17 years in good health and CMV-seronegative. Each CDR3 is given with its conserved first and last residue. A D gene is named only where the DNA matches it firmly. Not all rows give a size; the values are once, few, many and, for expanded clones, a class.

v_call	j_call	d_call	clone_size	cdr3_aa	cdr3_nt
TRBV7-9	TRBJ2-2	.	once	CASSHPGTNTGELFF	TGTGCCAGCAGCCACCCGGGAACGAACACCGGGGAGCTGTTTTTT
TRBV11-2	TRBJ2-7	.	few	CASSFGRAVSYEQYF	TGTGCCAGCAGCTTCGGCAGGGCGGTCTCCTACGAGCAGTACTTC
TRBV6-6	TRBJ1-6	.	.	CASRGSDNSPLHF	TGTGCCAGCCGAGGGAGCGATAATTCACCCCTCCACTTT
TRBV30	TRBJ2-4	TRBD2	.	CAWRLVAGLYGVSNIQYF	TGTGCCTGGAGGTTGGTAGCGGGCCTCTATGGAGTATCAAACATTCAGTACTTC
TRBV27	TRBJ2-3	TRBD2	few	CASTLAGEVTDTQYF	TGTGCCAGCACGCTAGCGGGAGAGGTAACAGATACGCAGTATTTT
TRBV19	TRBJ2-7	.	.	CASSIARNYEQYF	TGTGCCAGTAGTATAGCCAGGAACTACGAGCAGTACTTC
TRBV19	TRBJ1-4	.	few	CATTLGGSHEKLFF	TGTGCCACTACCCTGGGAGGGAGTCATGAAAAACTGTTTTTT
TRBV29-1	TRBJ2-1	TRBD2	.	CSVGGLAGNEQFF	TGCAGCGTGGGGGGACTAGCGGGGAATGAGCAGTTCTTC
TRBV9	TRBJ2-1	.	.	CASSVRVRNNEQFF	TGTGCCAGCAGCGTACGGGTCAGAAACAATGAGCAGTTCTTC
TRBV9	TRBJ2-5	.	.	CASSASQVGRETQYF	TGTGCCAGCAGCGCCTCCCAGGTGGGCCGTGAGACCCAGTACTTC
TRBV5-1	TRBJ1-2	.	.	CASSLEWGHDYGYTF	TGCGCCAGCAGCTTGGAATGGGGACACGACTATGGCTACACCTTC
TRBV30	TRBJ2-5	TRBD1	.	CACRRTGSVRETQYF	TGTGCCTGTCGCCGGACAGGGAGTGTGAGGGAGACCCAGTACTTC
TRBV11-2	TRBJ2-7	TRBD1	.	CASSLRTGNYEQYF	TGTGCCAGCAGCTTACGGACAGGGAACTACGAGCAGTACTTC
TRBV11-2	TRBJ2-3	TRBD2	.	CASSFGGGMDTQYF	TGTGCCAGCAGCTTTGGGGGGGGTATGGATACGCAGTATTTT
TRBV15	TRBJ2-5	.	.	CATSRGPGETQYF	TGTGCCACCAGCAGAGGGCCGGGGGAGACCCAGTACTTC
TRBV15	TRBJ2-7	TRBD1	few	CATSRATGAYEQYF	TGTGCCACCAGCAGAGCTACAGGGGCCTACGAGCAGTACTTC
TRBV9	TRBJ2-7	.	.	CASSPHSRRSSYEQYF	TGTGCCAGCAGCCCCCATTCTCGCAGAAGCTCCTACGAGCAGTACTTC
TRBV19	TRBJ2-2	.	.	CASTQGVAATGELFF	TGTGCCAGTACCCAAGGGGTGGCAGCCACCGGGGAGCTGTTTTTT
TRBV5-1	TRBJ1-4	TRBD1	.	CASSLMGQGVEKLFF	TGCGCCAGCAGCTTGATGGGACAGGGAGTCGAAAAACTGTTTTTT
TRBV19	TRBJ2-7	.	.	CASSGGQNYEQYF	TGTGCCAGTAGTGGCGGACAGAACTACGAGCAGTACTTC
TRBV5-1	TRBJ2-7	TRBD1	.	CASSRDRSYEQYF	TGCGCCAGCAGTCGGGACAGATCCTACGAGCAGTACTTC
TRBV5-4	TRBJ2-5	.	.	CASSRRIARETQYF	TGTGCCAGCAGCCGGCGAATAGCTCGGGAGACCCAGTACTTC
TRBV7-9	TRBJ2-7	TRBD1	.	CASSPRTGGSEQYF	TGTGCCAGCAGCCCGCGGACAGGGGGCTCCGAGCAGTACTTC
TRBV2	TRBJ2-1	TRBD1	few	CASSEVGTAGTGTYNEQFF	TGTGCCAGCAGTGAAGTCGGAACGGCTGGGACAGGGACCTACAATGAGCAGTTCTTC
TRBV30	TRBJ2-4	.	.	CAWRSHLAKNIQYF	TGTGCCTGGCGCTCACACCTAGCCAAAAACATTCAGTACTTC
TRBV30	TRBJ1-1	TRBD1	.	CAWSRQGAEAFF	TGTGCCTGGAGTAGACAGGGCGCTGAAGCTTTCTTT
TRBV6-1	TRBJ2-4	.	.	CASSPQNQGNIQYF	TGTGCCAGCAGCCCCCAGAACCAGGGGAACATTCAGTACTTC
TRBV30	TRBJ2-7	.	.	CAWSTDYEQYF	TGTGCCTGGAGTACAGACTACGAGCAGTACTTC